This T cell receptor (beta chain) was sequenced in a study of blood T cell repertoires in COVID-19. Clones were sequenced by immunoSEQ multiplex PCR, and TCRdb holds only the in-frame ones, with some missing. The top ten hold about 11% of the sample, which has under 150,000 clones, about 85% seen once. This CDR3 is 15 amino acids long. Germline loops: CDR1 LNHDA, CDR2 SQIVND (reference sequence). The V segment lost 6 bases and the J segment 4 bases; nucleotides outside the gene matches: 6. The chain is built from TRBV19 and TRBJ2-2, with 9 bases aligning to TRBD1. Sequencing input: peripheral blood. This sequence was found in a man older than 75 with acute or convalescent COVID-19. The CDR3 DNA follows: TGTGCCAGTAGCGTAAGACAGGGGGGCACCGGGGAGCTGTTTTTT. This sequence encodes CASSVRQGGTGELFF.